The 28 T cell receptor beta chains below come from one sample, sequenced in a study of blood T cells in healthy people across ages. The authors ran a second PCR of about 6 to 11 cycles using a sample-barcoded 5' primer and a J-beta primer mix. Each CDR3 protein is one row after TCRdb ran MiXCR on the 5' RACE reads. The repertoire has 1.5 million to 2 million distinct CDR3 sequences, about 49% of them found once; the top ten carry over 2%. The sample taken for sequencing was blood. These receptors all stem from a woman between 40 and 50 years old in good health.

The chain couples TRBV7-6 to TRBJ2-4; 8 nucleotides line up with TRBD1. Germline assignment: CDR1 SGHVS and CDR2 FNYEAQ. There are 12 residues in the CDR3. Germline trimming cut 2 bases from V and 11 bases from J; bases unmatched to any gene: 2. CDR3 loop: CASSLPGQVQYF. The CDR3 DNA reads TGTGCCAGCAGCTTACCGGGACAGGTTCAGTACTTC.

The chain employs TRBV5-6 and TRBJ1-2; D ambiguous. The CDR3 contains 14 residues. V was shortened by 3 bases and J by 5 bases, with 14 bases between the two germline ends. The germline V gene has CDR1 SGHDT and CDR2 YYEEEE. The CDR3 DNA sequence: TGTGCCAGCAGCTCCCCCGGGTCTTCTTATGGCTACACCTTC. Encoded protein: CASSSPGSSYGYTF.

This clonotype was seen a few times. This chain links TRBV4-3 with TRBJ2-3; D gene unclear. V was clipped by 4 bases and J by 6 bases, with 14 bases between them. The length of the CDR3 is 14 residues. The germline gives CDR1 LGHNA, CDR2 YSLEER. The CDR3, as DNA: TGCGCCAGCAGCCGTCACCCCGCTTCGGATACGCAGTATTTT. It encodes CASSRHPASDTQYF.

The chain couples TRBV7-9 to TRBJ2-3; D unresolved. This CDR3 has 16 amino acids. CDR1 and CDR2 from the germline V gene are SEHNR and FQNEAQ (reference sequence). V lost 1 base and J 0 bases, leaving 11 bases between the germline ends. The CDR3: CASSLGLGLSTDTQYF. In DNA form, the CDR3 reads TGTGCCAGCAGCTTAGGCCTTGGGCTGAGCACAGATACGCAGTATTTT.

This clonotype was picked up a small number of times. This rearrangement joins TRBV10-3 to TRBJ2-5, with D possibly TRBD2 on 5 matching bases. V shed 8 bases and J shed 0 bases, with 7 bases lying between them. The germline V gene has CDR1 ENHRY and CDR2 SYGVKD. This CDR3 comprises 12 residues. CDR3 DNA sequence: TGTGCCATCGCGGACTACCAAGAGACCCAGTACTTC. This sequence encodes CAIADYQETQYF.

The chain combines TRBV12-3 or TRBV12-4 with TRBJ2-3, with D maybe TRBD1 (6 bases). Trimming removed 5 bases from V and 11 bases from J, with 26 bases in between. The length of the CDR3 is 16 residues. As DNA, the CDR3 is TGTGCCAGCAGTGGTACAGGGAGAGGAATCGCAGATGTGCAGTATTTT. Its protein is CASSGTGRGIADVQYF.

The chain employs TRBV6-6 and TRBJ2-5; no firm D call. Germline CDR1 MNHNY, CDR2 SVGAGI (reference sequence). The V end lost 6 bases, the J end lost 5 bases, and 16 bases lay between the germline ends. There are 14 residues in the CDR3. The CDR3 DNA reads as TGTGCCAGCAGACCCCGCGGTAGCTCCGAGACCCAGTACTTC. Amino acids: CASRPRGSSETQYF.

There are a few counts of this clonotype. The chain links TRBV7-9 to TRBJ2-4, with 10 nucleotides matching TRBD1. Judging by the DNA end, TRBJ2-7 fits better; the J call may be wrong. The CDR3 extends over 15 amino acids. CDR1 is SEHNR, CDR2 FQNEAQ, per germline (reference sequence). The CDR3 bases are TGTGCCAGCAGCGCTCCGGGACAGGGGATCTACGAGCAGTACTTC. Translating it yields CASSAPGQGIYEQYF.

CDR3 residues: CSARDPQVGGNSPLHF. The CDR3, as DNA: TGCAGTGCTAGAGATCCCCAGGTGGGAGGTAATTCACCCCTCCACTTT. The chain carries TRBV20-1 and TRBJ1-6, with D unclear. Per the germline V gene, CDR1 is DFQATT and CDR2 is SNEGSKA (reference sequence). The CDR3 extends over 16 amino acids. Trimming took off 0 bases at V and 6 bases at J, with 15 bases between the two ends.

This clonotype came up a few times. The chain employs TRBV11-2 and TRBJ2-1; D is perhaps TRBD2 (5 bases). Germline V gene lookup returns CDR1 SGHAT and CDR2 FQNNGV. The CDR3 is 15 residues long. V shed 7 bases and J shed 2 bases, with 15 bases lying between them. CDR3 nucleotide sequence: TGTGCCAGCAACCCTCAGACTAATCCCTACAATGAGCAGTTCTTC. Translated, it gives CASNPQTNPYNEQFF.

V usage is TRBV7-9 and J usage is TRBJ2-1; 8 nucleotides align to TRBD1. There are 13 residues in the CDR3. With 5 bases clipped from V and 10 bases from J, the junction kept 7 bases outside the gene matches. CDR1 is SEHNR and CDR2 is FQNEAQ in the germline V gene (reference sequence). The CDR3 sequence: CASSLDRVREQFF. In DNA form, the CDR3 reads TGTGCCAGCAGCCTGGACAGGGTCCGCGAGCAGTTCTTC.

This clonotype has a single count. This chain links TRBV11-2 with TRBJ1-2; D perhaps matches TRBD1 (6 bases). The CDR3 is 17 amino acids. V lost 5 bases to trimming and J lost 2 bases, with 21 bases between them. The germline V gene encodes CDR1 SGHAT and CDR2 FQNNGV. The CDR3 region is CASSGRDIRKLNYGYTF. CDR3 sequence (DNA): TGTGCCAGCAGCGGCCGGGACATCCGCAAATTAAACTATGGCTACACCTTC.

The chain is built from TRBV7-8 and TRBJ1-4; D unresolved. CDR3 length: 17 residues. Germline CDR1 reads SGHVS; CDR2 reads FQNEAQ. Trimming removed 2 bases at V and 1 base at J, with 14 bases between. CDR3 region: CASSLRVPPVTNEKLFF. The CDR3 DNA reads TGTGCCAGCAGCTTAAGGGTACCGCCGGTAACTAATGAAAAACTGTTTTTT.

The rearrangement uses TRBV7-2 and TRBJ1-2; D gene ambiguous. The germline V and J ends were trimmed by 7 bases and 8 bases, with 11 bases remaining between them. Per the germline V gene, CDR1 is SGHTA and CDR2 is FQGNSA. The CDR3 is made up of 11 amino acids. CDR3 in DNA: TGTGCCAGCACCCGGACGGTCGGCTACACCTTC. Protein: CASTRTVGYTF.

V usage is TRBV28 and J usage is TRBJ2-5; TRBD2 matches at 10 bases. J was trimmed by 1 base and V by 3 bases; bases with no gene match: 5. The CDR3 extends over 16 amino acids. Germline V gives CDR1 MDHEN, CDR2 SYDVKM. CDR3: CASSFHLAGVQETQYF. CDR3 DNA: TGTGCCAGCAGTTTTCACCTAGCGGGGGTCCAAGAGACCCAGTACTTC.

This clonotype came up many times. The chain joins TRBV29-1 to TRBJ2-1; D is unresolved. Trimming shortened V by 0 bases and J by 12 bases, and 0 bases separated the two germline ends. The length of the CDR3 is 8 residues. Germline V gives CDR1 SQVTM, CDR2 ANQGSEA. The CDR3 is CSVEEQFF. CDR3 coding DNA: TGCAGCGTTGAAGAGCAGTTCTTC.

The genes are TRBV12-3 or TRBV12-4 and TRBJ1-2; 7 bases agree with TRBD1. The V gene end was trimmed by 0 bases and the J gene end by 8 bases; junction bases not matched to a gene: 9. CDR3 length equals 15 residues. The CDR3 DNA reads as TGTGCCAGCAGTTTAGCAGGGGGCAGGGGAGGCGGCTACACCTTC. Translating gives CASSLAGGRGGGYTF.

J is TRBJ1-2 and V is TRBV20-1; D unclear. Looked up from germline, CDR1 is DFQATT and CDR2 is SNEGSKA (reference sequence). The CDR3 spans 14 residues. Trimming cost V 2 bases and J 1 base, with 11 bases left between them. The chain's CDR3 is CSARIGGYNYGYTF. The CDR3 DNA reads as TGCAGTGCTAGAATAGGAGGGTATAACTATGGCTACACCTTC.

The chain employs TRBV5-1 and TRBJ2-3, with D uncertain. Germline CDR1 SGHRS, CDR2 YFSETQ. V dropped 0 bases and J dropped 4 bases, with 12 bases sitting between them. CDR3 length: 15 residues. The CDR3 DNA reads TGCGCCAGCAGCTTGGCCGGAACTCCTTCAGATACGCAGTATTTT. This gives the protein CASSLAGTPSDTQYF.

There are a few counts of this clonotype. This chain joins TRBV15 and TRBJ1-2, with D possibly TRBD1 on 6 matching bases. Deletions cut 1 base from V and 6 bases from J, with 15 bases between. The CDR3 length is 15 residues. Germline lookup yields CDR1 LNHNV and CDR2 YYDKDF (reference sequence). The CDR3 loop is CATSRATGKVNGYTF. The CDR3 DNA reads TGTGCCACCAGCAGAGCAACAGGGAAGGTCAATGGCTACACCTTC.

This clonotype appeared a few times. The rearrangement links TRBV7-2 to TRBJ1-2; D not certain. V was trimmed by 4 bases and J by 4 bases, leaving 13 bases between them. The CDR3 contains 14 residues. Germline lookup yields CDR1 SGHTA and CDR2 FQGNSA. CDR3 sequence (DNA): TGTGCCAGCAGCTCCATTGGACGGGGCTATGGCTACACCTTC. This codes for CASSSIGRGYGYTF.

In the case of this clonotype: One end of the junction varies from germline; a read error may be responsible. The CDR3: CARRPAAGLKGETQYF. CDR3 in DNA: TGTGCCCGCAGACCCGCCGCCGGGTTAAAAGGGGAGACCCAGTACTTC. This chain uses TRBV6-5 with TRBJ2-5; no clear D. The CDR3 has 16 amino acids. Germline V CDR1 and CDR2: MNHEY, SVGAGI.

This clonotype appeared a single time. The rearrangement links TRBV7-8 to TRBJ1-4; the D gene is possibly TRBD1 (5 bases). Trimming removed 10 bases at V and 5 bases at J, with 20 bases between. Germline CDR1 SGHVS, CDR2 FQNEAQ. This CDR3 contains 15 residues. This chain's CDR3 is CATQQGRFRNEKLFF. CDR3 DNA: TGTGCCACCCAGCAGGGTCGTTTTCGAAATGAAAAACTGTTTTTT.

V is TRBV3-1 and J is TRBJ1-2; the match to TRBD1 covers 7 bases. Germline CDR1 LGHDT, CDR2 YNNKEL (reference sequence). The length of the CDR3 is 15 residues. The J segment lost 5 bases and the V segment lost 5 bases, leaving 11 bases of the junction unmatched. CDR3 sequence: CASSRQGSSMYGYTF. The DNA of the CDR3 is TGTGCCAGCAGCAGACAGGGTTCGTCCATGTATGGCTACACCTTC.

V is TRBV27 and J is TRBJ1-2; no clear D gene. CDR1 and CDR2 from the germline V gene are MNHEY and SMNVEV (reference sequence). CDR3 length: 13 residues. Trimming took off 7 bases at V and 8 bases at J, with 17 bases between the two ends. The chain's CDR3 is CASNKDGVGGYTF. CDR3 DNA: TGTGCCAGCAACAAGGACGGGGTGGGCGGCTACACCTTC.

This rearrangement joins TRBV20-1 to TRBJ2-7, with TRBD1 matching 9 bases. J gave up 10 bases and V 5 bases, and 12 bases lay outside the gene matches. In germline, CDR1 is DFQATT, CDR2 SNEGSKA (reference sequence). The CDR3 spans 13 residues. This CDR3 reads CSAPADRGEAQYF. CDR3 bases: TGCAGTGCTCCGGCGGACAGGGGAGAGGCCCAGTACTTC.

This clonotype has just a few counts. The CDR3 nucleotides read TGTGCCACCAGTGATCGGGACAGGGGAACACAAGAGACCCAGTACTTC. Translation: CATSDRDRGTQETQYF. V is TRBV24-1 and J is TRBJ2-5, with 10 bases that match TRBD1. Per germline, CDR1 KGHDR and CDR2 SFDVKD. The CDR3 spans 16 residues. V dropped 3 bases and J dropped 2; count of bases not matched to a gene: 5.

This clonotype was observed a few times. The genes are TRBV5-1 and TRBJ2-5; D is possibly TRBD1 (6 bases). V shed 0 bases and J shed 3 bases, with 12 bases lying between them. Germline V lookup: CDR1 SGHRS, CDR2 YFSETQ. The CDR3 consists of 15 residues. DNA of the CDR3: TGCGCCAGCAGCTTGGTTCCAGGGGCGGAAGAGACCCAGTACTTC. Its translation is CASSLVPGAEETQYF.